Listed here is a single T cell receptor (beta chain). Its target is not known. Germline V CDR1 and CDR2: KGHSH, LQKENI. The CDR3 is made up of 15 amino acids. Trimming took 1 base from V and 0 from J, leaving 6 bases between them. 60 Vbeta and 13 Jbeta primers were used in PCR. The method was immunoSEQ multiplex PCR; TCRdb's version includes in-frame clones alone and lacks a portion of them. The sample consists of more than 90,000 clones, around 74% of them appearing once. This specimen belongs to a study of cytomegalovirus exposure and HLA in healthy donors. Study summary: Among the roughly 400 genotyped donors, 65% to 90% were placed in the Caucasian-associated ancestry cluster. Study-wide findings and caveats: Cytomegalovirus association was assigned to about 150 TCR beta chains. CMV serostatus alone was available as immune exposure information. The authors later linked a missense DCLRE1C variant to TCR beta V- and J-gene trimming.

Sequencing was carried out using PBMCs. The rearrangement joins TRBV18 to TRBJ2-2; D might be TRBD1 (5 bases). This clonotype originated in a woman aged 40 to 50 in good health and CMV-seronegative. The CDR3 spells CASSPRGTNTGELFF. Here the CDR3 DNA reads TGTGCCAGCTCACCACGGGGCACGAACACCGGGGAGCTGTTTTTT.